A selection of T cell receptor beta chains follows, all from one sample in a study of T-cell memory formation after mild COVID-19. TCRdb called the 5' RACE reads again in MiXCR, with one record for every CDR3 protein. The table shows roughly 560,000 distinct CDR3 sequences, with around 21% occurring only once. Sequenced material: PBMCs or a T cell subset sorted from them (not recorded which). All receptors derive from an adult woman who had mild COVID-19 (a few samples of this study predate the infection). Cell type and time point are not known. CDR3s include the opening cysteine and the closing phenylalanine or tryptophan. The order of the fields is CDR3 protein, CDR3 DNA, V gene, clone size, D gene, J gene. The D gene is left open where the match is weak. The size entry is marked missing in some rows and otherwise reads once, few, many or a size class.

CDR3aa: CASRDPGMNTEAFF; CDR3nt: TGCGCCAGCAGAGATCCGGGGATGAACACTGAAGCTTTCTTT; v_gene: TRBV5-1; abundance: NA; d_gene: NA; j_gene: TRBJ1-1
CDR3aa: CASSQTTSGYNEQFF; CDR3nt: TGTGCCAGCAGCCAGACGACTAGCGGGTACAATGAGCAGTTCTTC; v_gene: TRBV3-1; abundance: NA; d_gene: TRBD2; j_gene: TRBJ2-1
CDR3aa: CSAHQLGKGYEQYF; CDR3nt: TGCAGTGCGCACCAACTTGGTAAAGGCTACGAGCAGTACTTC; v_gene: TRBV20-1; abundance: few; d_gene: NA; j_gene: TRBJ2-7
CDR3aa: CAWSVGTGKADEQYF; CDR3nt: TGTGCCTGGAGTGTAGGGACAGGGAAGGCGGACGAGCAGTACTTC; v_gene: TRBV30; abundance: few; d_gene: TRBD1; j_gene: TRBJ2-7
CDR3aa: CASSLAWGSPQETQYF; CDR3nt: TGTGCCAGCAGCTTAGCGTGGGGCAGTCCTCAAGAGACCCAGTACTTC; v_gene: TRBV7-9; abundance: few; d_gene: NA; j_gene: TRBJ2-5
CDR3aa: CASSLAGLAGAGELFF; CDR3nt: TGTGCCAGCAGTTTAGCCGGACTAGCGGGAGCCGGGGAGCTGTTTTTT; v_gene: TRBV12-3/TRBV12-4; abundance: NA; d_gene: TRBD2; j_gene: TRBJ2-2
CDR3aa: CASSFRDRGIQYF; CDR3nt: TGTGCCAGCAGTTTCCGGGACAGGGGCATTCAGTACTTC; v_gene: TRBV12-3/TRBV12-4; abundance: NA; d_gene: TRBD1; j_gene: TRBJ2-4
CDR3aa: CASSLPGRSSGANVLTF; CDR3nt: TGTGCCAGCAGCTTACCGGGTCGGAGCTCTGGGGCCAACGTCCTGACTTTC; v_gene: TRBV7-9; abundance: few; d_gene: NA; j_gene: TRBJ2-6
CDR3aa: CASSLPRLAGAYNEQFF; CDR3nt: TGTGCCAGCAGCTTACCGAGACTAGCGGGAGCCTACAATGAGCAGTTCTTC; v_gene: TRBV7-8; abundance: NA; d_gene: TRBD2; j_gene: TRBJ2-1
CDR3aa: CASSLSAPSGSNEQFF; CDR3nt: TGTGCCAGCAGTTTATCGGCGCCTAGCGGGAGTAATGAGCAGTTCTTC; v_gene: TRBV27; abundance: few; d_gene: TRBD2; j_gene: TRBJ2-1
CDR3aa: CASSQRGRQSYEQYF; CDR3nt: TGTGCCAGCAGCCAGAGGGGCAGGCAATCCTACGAGCAGTACTTC; v_gene: TRBV7-2; abundance: NA; d_gene: NA; j_gene: TRBJ2-7
CDR3aa: CASTPVRGGDYEQYF; CDR3nt: TGTGCCAGCACCCCCGTGAGGGGGGGAGACTACGAGCAGTACTTC; v_gene: TRBV7-8; abundance: few; d_gene: NA; j_gene: TRBJ2-7
CDR3aa: CASTLAGGFWIGFYNEQFF; CDR3nt: TGTGCCAGCACACTAGCGGGGGGGTTTTGGATTGGTTTTTACAATGAGCAGTTCTTC; v_gene: TRBV21-1; abundance: NA; d_gene: NA; j_gene: TRBJ2-1
CDR3aa: CASSPFGWGNTEAFF; CDR3nt: TGTGCCAGCAGTCCTTTCGGGTGGGGGAACACTGAAGCTTTCTTT; v_gene: TRBV12-3/TRBV12-4; abundance: few; d_gene: NA; j_gene: TRBJ1-1
CDR3aa: CASRGDGNTEAFF; CDR3nt: TGCGCCAGCAGGGGCGACGGGAACACTGAAGCTTTCTTT; v_gene: TRBV5-1; abundance: few; d_gene: NA; j_gene: TRBJ1-1
CDR3aa: CASSRTSGTYEQYF; CDR3nt: TGTGCCAGCAGCAGGACTAGCGGGACCTACGAGCAGTACTTC; v_gene: TRBV12-3/TRBV12-4; abundance: many; d_gene: TRBD2; j_gene: TRBJ2-7
CDR3aa: CASSFGGARETQYF; CDR3nt: TGTGCCAGCAGTTTCGGGGGGGCCCGGGAGACCCAGTACTTC; v_gene: TRBV12-3/TRBV12-4; abundance: many; d_gene: TRBD2; j_gene: TRBJ2-5
CDR3aa: CASSQDQVHSPLHF; CDR3nt: TGCGCCAGCAGCCAAGATCAAGTACATTCACCCCTCCACTTT; v_gene: TRBV4-1; abundance: few; d_gene: NA; j_gene: TRBJ1-6
CDR3aa: CASSLALGADTQYF; CDR3nt: TGTGCCAGCAGCTTAGCCCTGGGAGCAGATACGCAGTATTTT; v_gene: TRBV7-6; abundance: few; d_gene: NA; j_gene: TRBJ2-3
CDR3aa: CASSIGLGQGQPQHF; CDR3nt: TGCGCCAGCAGCATTGGGCTAGGTCAGGGTCAGCCCCAGCATTTT; v_gene: TRBV5-1; abundance: few; d_gene: NA; j_gene: TRBJ1-5
CDR3aa: CASSFREGYTF; CDR3nt: TGTGCCAGCAGCTTTAGGGAGGGCTACACCTTC; v_gene: TRBV7-9; abundance: NA; d_gene: NA; j_gene: TRBJ1-2
CDR3aa: CASSHILAGEALHF; CDR3nt: TGTGCCAGCAGCCACATCCTGGCCGGGGAGGCCCTCCACTTT; v_gene: TRBV5-4; abundance: many; d_gene: NA; j_gene: TRBJ1-6
CDR3aa: CASSQDRWVGSYNEQFF; CDR3nt: TGCGCCAGCAGCCAAGATCGGTGGGTGGGGTCCTACAATGAGCAGTTCTTC; v_gene: TRBV4-1; abundance: NA; d_gene: NA; j_gene: TRBJ2-1
CDR3aa: CASRLQGTEAFF; CDR3nt: TGTGCCAGCAGGTTACAGGGAACTGAAGCTTTCTTT; v_gene: TRBV5-5; abundance: NA; d_gene: NA; j_gene: TRBJ1-1
CDR3aa: CASSLTGDLNTEAFF; CDR3nt: TGTGCCAGCAGTCTTACAGGAGACTTGAACACTGAAGCTTTCTTT; v_gene: TRBV6-5; abundance: NA; d_gene: NA; j_gene: TRBJ1-1
CDR3aa: CASSLTPPTGTAPYEQYF; CDR3nt: TGCGCCAGCAGCTTGACTCCGCCGACCGGGACAGCACCCTACGAGCAGTACTTC; v_gene: TRBV5-1; abundance: NA; d_gene: TRBD1; j_gene: TRBJ2-7
CDR3aa: CASSPTETVPSGYTF; CDR3nt: TGCGCCAGCAGCCCTACCGAGACAGTTCCTTCCGGCTACACCTTC; v_gene: TRBV4-1; abundance: few; d_gene: NA; j_gene: TRBJ1-2
CDR3aa: CASSMDRLPGYTF; CDR3nt: TGTGCCAGCAGCATGGACAGGCTCCCTGGCTACACCTTC; v_gene: TRBV12-3/TRBV12-4; abundance: NA; d_gene: TRBD1; j_gene: TRBJ1-2
CDR3aa: CASSQAGLAENNEQFF; CDR3nt: TGCGCCAGCAGCCAAGCGGGACTAGCGGAAAACAATGAGCAGTTCTTC; v_gene: TRBV4-1; abundance: few; d_gene: TRBD2; j_gene: TRBJ2-1
CDR3aa: CASSPWTSQTGELFF; CDR3nt: TGTGCCAGCAGCCCTTGGACTAGCCAGACCGGGGAGCTGTTTTTT; v_gene: TRBV7-8; abundance: NA; d_gene: TRBD2; j_gene: TRBJ2-2
CDR3aa: CASSASIPGQGSAGELFF; CDR3nt: TGTGCCAGCAGTGCGTCCATACCGGGACAGGGGTCGGCCGGGGAGCTGTTTTTT; v_gene: TRBV2; abundance: few; d_gene: TRBD1; j_gene: TRBJ2-2
CDR3aa: CASSHTGHHEQYF; CDR3nt: TGCGCCAGCAGCCACACAGGCCACCACGAGCAGTACTTC; v_gene: TRBV5-1; abundance: few; d_gene: NA; j_gene: TRBJ2-7
CDR3aa: CASSLEVFGIRRKTQYF; CDR3nt: TGTGCCAGCAGTTTAGAGGTATTTGGAATAAGAAGGAAGACCCAGTACTTC; v_gene: TRBV12-3/TRBV12-4; abundance: NA; d_gene: NA; j_gene: TRBJ2-5
CDR3aa: CASSQSVTADYEQYF; CDR3nt: TGCGCCAGCAGCCAATCGGTCACTGCGGACTACGAGCAGTACTTC; v_gene: TRBV4-1; abundance: NA; d_gene: NA; j_gene: TRBJ2-7
CDR3aa: CASSPYGVVQGPNTNTEAFF; CDR3nt: TGTGCCAGCAGCCCCTATGGGGTGGTACAGGGACCAAACACGAACACTGAAGCTTTCTTT; v_gene: TRBV7-9; abundance: few; d_gene: NA; j_gene: TRBJ1-1
CDR3aa: CASSLPGGGYGYTF; CDR3nt: TGTGCCAGCAGCTTGCCAGGGGGCGGCTATGGCTACACCTTC; v_gene: TRBV5-6; abundance: few; d_gene: TRBD1; j_gene: TRBJ1-2
CDR3aa: CASPRGRPLHF; CDR3nt: TGTGCCAGCCCACGCGGGAGGCCCCTCCACTTT; v_gene: TRBV3-1; abundance: NA; d_gene: NA; j_gene: TRBJ1-6
CDR3aa: CASSLYHSEKLFF; CDR3nt: TGTGCCAGCAGCTTGTACCACAGTGAAAAACTGTTTTTT; v_gene: TRBV5-5; abundance: few; d_gene: NA; j_gene: TRBJ1-4
CDR3aa: CASSWTGAQETQYF; CDR3nt: TGCGCCAGCAGCTGGACAGGGGCCCAAGAGACCCAGTACTTC; v_gene: TRBV4-3; abundance: few; d_gene: TRBD1; j_gene: TRBJ2-5
CDR3aa: CAEGTIESTYNEQFF; CDR3nt: TGTGCCGAAGGGACCATCGAAAGTACCTACAATGAGCAGTTCTTC; v_gene: TRBV7-9; abundance: NA; d_gene: NA; j_gene: TRBJ2-1
CDR3aa: CASIVSGGATDTQYF; CDR3nt: TGTGCCAGCATCGTAAGCGGGGGGGCGACAGATACGCAGTATTTT; v_gene: TRBV5-6; abundance: few; d_gene: TRBD2; j_gene: TRBJ2-3
CDR3aa: CASGRLDSNYGYTF; CDR3nt: TGCGCCAGCGGTCGCTTGGACAGCAACTATGGCTACACCTTC; v_gene: TRBV5-1; abundance: few; d_gene: NA; j_gene: TRBJ1-2
CDR3aa: CASSRLEGSTGELFF; CDR3nt: TGTGCCAGCAGCCGATTGGAGGGGAGCACCGGGGAGCTGTTTTTT; v_gene: TRBV11-3; abundance: NA; d_gene: NA; j_gene: TRBJ2-2
CDR3aa: CASSFSPQLLTDHEQYF; CDR3nt: TGTGCCAGCAGCTTTTCTCCTCAGCTACTAACGGACCACGAGCAGTACTTC; v_gene: TRBV7-8; abundance: few; d_gene: NA; j_gene: TRBJ2-7
CDR3aa: CASSAGGSVLGNEQFF; CDR3nt: TGTGCCAGCAGCGCGGGGGGTTCCGTCCTTGGGAATGAGCAGTTCTTC; v_gene: TRBV9; abundance: NA; d_gene: TRBD2; j_gene: TRBJ2-1
CDR3aa: CASSIRSGTLHF; CDR3nt: TGTGCCAGTAGTATAAGGAGTGGAACCCTCCACTTT; v_gene: TRBV19; abundance: NA; d_gene: NA; j_gene: TRBJ1-6
CDR3aa: CASSAKRTSISTGDYYEQYF; CDR3nt: TGTGCCAGCAGTGCCAAACGCACCTCCATTTCTACAGGGGACTACTACGAGCAGTACTTC; v_gene: TRBV2; abundance: few; d_gene: NA; j_gene: TRBJ2-7
CDR3aa: CASSSGARSSGANVLTF; CDR3nt: TGTGCCAGCAGCTCCGGGGCAAGATCCTCTGGGGCCAACGTCCTGACTTTC; v_gene: TRBV11-3; abundance: few; d_gene: NA; j_gene: TRBJ2-6
CDR3aa: CASSRQGPGGSAKNIQYF; CDR3nt: TGTGCCAGCAGTCGACAGGGGCCAGGTGGTTCAGCCAAAAACATTCAGTACTTC; v_gene: TRBV6-2/TRBV6-3; abundance: once; d_gene: TRBD1; j_gene: TRBJ2-4
CDR3aa: CAITNTNTGELFF; CDR3nt: TGTGCCATCACGAACACCAACACCGGGGAGCTGTTTTTT; v_gene: TRBV10-3; abundance: few; d_gene: NA; j_gene: TRBJ2-2
CDR3aa: CASSGTPEQFF; CDR3nt: TGTGCCAGCTCGGGCACCCCCGAGCAGTTCTTC; v_gene: TRBV18; abundance: few; d_gene: NA; j_gene: TRBJ2-1
CDR3aa: CASSLRQQAEAFF; CDR3nt: TGCGCCAGCAGCTTGAGACAGCAAGCTGAAGCTTTCTTT; v_gene: TRBV5-1; abundance: NA; d_gene: NA; j_gene: TRBJ1-1
CDR3aa: CASSSYRDRRYGYTF; CDR3nt: TGTGCCAGCAGCAGCTACCGGGACCGACGTTATGGCTACACCTTC; v_gene: TRBV3-1; abundance: once; d_gene: NA; j_gene: TRBJ1-2
CDR3aa: CASSPAATGEGTEAFF; CDR3nt: TGTGCCAGCAGTCCAGCCGCCACAGGGGAGGGCACTGAAGCTTTCTTT; v_gene: TRBV12-3/TRBV12-4; abundance: NA; d_gene: TRBD1; j_gene: TRBJ1-1
CDR3aa: CASSLSRASGYNEQFF; CDR3nt: TGCGCCAGCAGCTTGAGTCGTGCTAGCGGGTACAATGAGCAGTTCTTC; v_gene: TRBV5-1; abundance: NA; d_gene: TRBD2; j_gene: TRBJ2-1